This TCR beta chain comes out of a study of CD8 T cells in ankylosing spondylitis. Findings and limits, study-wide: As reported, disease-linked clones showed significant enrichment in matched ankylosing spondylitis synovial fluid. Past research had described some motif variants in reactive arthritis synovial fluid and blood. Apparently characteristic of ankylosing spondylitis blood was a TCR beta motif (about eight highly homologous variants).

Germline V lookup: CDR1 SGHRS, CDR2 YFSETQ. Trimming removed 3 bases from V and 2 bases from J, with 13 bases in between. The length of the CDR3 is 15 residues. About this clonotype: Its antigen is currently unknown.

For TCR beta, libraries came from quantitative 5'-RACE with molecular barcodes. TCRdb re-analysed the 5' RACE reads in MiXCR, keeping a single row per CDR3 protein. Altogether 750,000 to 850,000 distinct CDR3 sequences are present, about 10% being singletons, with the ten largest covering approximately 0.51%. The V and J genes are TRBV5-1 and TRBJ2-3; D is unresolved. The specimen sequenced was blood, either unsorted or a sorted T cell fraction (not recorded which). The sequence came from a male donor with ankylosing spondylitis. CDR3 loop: CASSSRHVDTDTQYF. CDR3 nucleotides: TGCGCCAGCAGCTCAAGACACGTTGACACAGATACGCAGTATTTT.